These T cell receptor beta chains were read from a single sample in a study of molecular identifiers for immune sequencing clone quantification. TCRdb reprocessed the PCR reads via MiXCR and lists one record per CDR3 protein. The data hold 88,000 or so distinct CDR3 sequences, with 21% observed a single time. The specimen sequenced was naive CD8+ T cells from blood, with Jurkat cell RNA spiked in. The receptor source for this set is a human donor in good health. Some libraries in this study had Jurkat cell RNA spiked in. The CDR3 runs from the conserved cysteine through the conserved F or W. Fields, in order: J gene, D gene, CDR3 length, clone size, V gene, CDR3 protein, CDR3 DNA. A D gene is named only where the DNA matches it firmly. A row's size may be missing; if present it is once, few, many or a size class.

TRBJ2-4 NA 15 many TRBV15 CATSSRGGSLNIQYF TGTGCCACCAGCTCTCGTGGAGGCTCCCTAAACATTCAGTACTTC
TRBJ2-7 NA 14 many TRBV11-2 CASSLGTRSYEQYF TGTGCCAGCAGCTTAGGGACACGGAGCTACGAGCAGTACTTC
TRBJ1-1 NA 13 few TRBV19 CASSMGQNTEAFF TGTGCCAGTAGTATGGGACAAAACACTGAAGCTTTCTTT
TRBJ1-6 NA 12 NA TRBV27 CACSLPNSPLHF TGTGCCTGCAGTTTACCAAATTCACCCCTCCACTTT
TRBJ2-1 TRBD1 14 many TRBV11-2 CASGDRVSYNEQFF TGTGCCAGCGGAGACAGGGTTTCCTACAATGAGCAGTTCTTC
TRBJ2-1 TRBD2 17 NA TRBV27 CASSQVKSGGPGNEQFF TGTGCCAGCAGCCAAGTCAAAAGCGGGGGACCCGGTAATGAGCAGTTCTTC
TRBJ2-5 TRBD2 15 many TRBV19 CASSIGLAGVETQYF TGTGCCAGTAGTATAGGACTAGCGGGGGTGGAGACCCAGTACTTC
TRBJ2-7 NA 15 many TRBV4-1 CASSQVPGDQYEQYF TGCGCCAGCAGCCAAGTGCCAGGGGATCAATACGAGCAGTACTTC
TRBJ2-3 TRBD2 17 many TRBV6-5 CASSPYFASGSQDTQYF TGTGCCAGCAGTCCGTATTTTGCTAGCGGGAGTCAAGATACGCAGTATTTT
TRBJ2-7 NA 13 many TRBV6-6 CASSPGLGREQYF TGTGCCAGCAGCCCAGGACTCGGGCGGGAGCAGTACTTC
TRBJ2-3 NA 15 many TRBV27 CASSLSIAFTDTQYF TGTGCCAGCAGTTTATCGATAGCTTTCACAGATACGCAGTATTTT
TRBJ1-2 NA 18 few TRBV3-1 CASSQVTPVEGVSYGYTF TGTGCCAGCAGCCAAGTAACCCCCGTGGAGGGGGTAAGCTATGGCTACACCTTC
TRBJ1-2 NA 12 many TRBV30 CAWSGRGYGYTF TGTGCCTGGAGTGGAAGGGGCTATGGCTACACCTTC
TRBJ2-6 TRBD2 22 few TRBV12-3/TRBV12-4 CASSLFLQTRRGADSGANVLTF TGTGCCAGCAGTTTATTCCTTCAAACAAGGCGGGGGGCCGACTCTGGGGCCAACGTCCTGACTTTC
TRBJ1-2 NA 13 many TRBV20-1 CSAREPEGYGYTF TGCAGTGCTAGAGAGCCGGAAGGCTATGGCTACACCTTC
TRBJ2-2 NA 13 few TRBV19 CASLTGGAGELFF TGTGCCAGCCTGACAGGTGGGGCCGGGGAGCTGTTTTTT
TRBJ2-5 NA 14 NA TRBV5-6 CASSLESDQETQYF TGTGCCAGCAGCTTGGAGTCGGACCAAGAGACCCAGTACTTC
TRBJ1-6 NA 12 few TRBV9 CASSEGGPPLHF TGTGCCAGCAGCGAGGGGGGACCACCCCTCCACTTT
TRBJ2-4 NA 14 many TRBV5-8 CASSSPASKVIQYF TGTGCCAGCAGCTCGCCGGCTAGCAAAGTCATTCAGTACTTC
TRBJ2-1 TRBD2 16 many TRBV20-1 CSARDQASGRVDEQFF TGCAGTGCTAGAGATCAGGCTAGCGGGAGGGTAGATGAGCAGTTCTTC
TRBJ1-1 NA 13 many TRBV4-1 CASSQGRLTEAFF TGCGCCAGCAGCCAAGGGAGGCTCACTGAAGCTTTCTTT
TRBJ2-7 NA 14 many TRBV12-3/TRBV12-4 CASRRGYLRYEQYF TGTGCCAGCAGGCGAGGATATTTGCGGTACGAGCAGTACTTC
TRBJ2-7 TRBD1 16 few TRBV13 CASSATGTAFPGEQYF TGTGCCAGCAGCGCCACCGGGACAGCGTTTCCGGGCGAGCAGTACTTC
TRBJ2-7 TRBD1 19 NA TRBV7-9 CASSSSLPPGDRQSYEQYF TGTGCCAGCAGCTCGTCCCTCCCCCCTGGGGACAGGCAATCCTACGAGCAGTACTTC
TRBJ2-1 NA 15 NA TRBV4-2 CASSKGYGSHNEQFF TGTGCCAGCAGCAAAGGTTACGGGAGCCACAATGAGCAGTTCTTC
TRBJ2-3 TRBD2 15 many TRBV20-1 CSAPRRGANTDTQYF TGCAGTGCCCCACGGCGGGGGGCTAACACAGATACGCAGTATTTT
TRBJ2-2 NA 14 many TRBV13 CASSSGTNTGELFF TGTGCCAGCAGCTCCGGGACCAACACCGGGGAGCTGTTTTTT
TRBJ2-1 NA 16 many TRBV4-3 CASSQDRQGLYNEQFF TGCGCCAGCAGCCAAGATCGCCAGGGATTGTACAATGAGCAGTTCTTC
TRBJ1-3 NA 14 NA TRBV29-1 CSVEDQSSGNTIYF TGCAGCGTTGAAGATCAGAGCTCTGGAAACACCATATATTTT
TRBJ2-4 NA 16 many TRBV30 CAWSVLLGGTKNIQYF TGTGCCTGGAGTGTACTGCTCGGAGGGACCAAAAACATTCAGTACTTC
TRBJ2-3 NA 14 many TRBV7-8 CASSLRDKADTQYF TGTGCCAGCAGCCTACGGGACAAAGCAGATACGCAGTATTTT
TRBJ2-1 TRBD2 16 many TRBV13 CASSPQSGRADNEQFF TGTGCCAGCAGCCCCCAAAGCGGGAGGGCCGACAATGAGCAGTTCTTC
TRBJ2-7 NA 14 many TRBV30 CAWSVTGGPYEQYF TGTGCCTGGAGTGTAACCGGAGGACCCTACGAGCAGTACTTC
TRBJ2-7 TRBD2 13 NA TRBV6-1 CASILAGEIEQYF TGTGCCAGCATACTAGCGGGAGAGATCGAGCAGTACTTC
TRBJ2-3 NA 14 many TRBV29-1 CSHLAFTHTDTQYF TGCAGCCACCTAGCTTTCACACACACAGATACGCAGTATTTT
TRBJ2-3 TRBD2 15 many TRBV30 CAWSVLAGVPNTQYF TGTGCCTGGAGTGTCCTAGCGGGGGTGCCTAATACGCAGTATTTT
TRBJ2-3 NA 13 many TRBV29-1 CSVVSIITDTQYF TGCAGCGTTGTTAGCATTATCACAGATACGCAGTATTTT
TRBJ2-5 NA 16 many TRBV4-3 CASSQDVSTVQETQYF TGCGCCAGCAGCCAAGACGTCTCGACAGTCCAAGAGACCCAGTACTTC
TRBJ2-5 NA 13 many TRBV6-5 CASSYGRVETQYF TGTGCCAGCAGTTACGGCAGGGTAGAGACCCAGTACTTC
TRBJ2-5 TRBD2 15 few TRBV19 CASSTLAGGLETQYF TGTGCCAGTAGTACACTAGCGGGAGGGCTGGAGACCCAGTACTTC
TRBJ2-7 TRBD1 14 NA TRBV4-3 CASSPGQFSYEQYF TGCGCCAGCAGCCCGGGACAGTTCTCCTACGAGCAGTACTTC
TRBJ2-5 NA 13 NA TRBV12-3/TRBV12-4 CASSLVEQETQYF TGTGCCAGCAGTTTAGTCGAACAAGAGACCCAGTACTTC
TRBJ2-3 TRBD2 13 NA TRBV7-9 CAEERGRGDTQYF TGTGCAGAGGAGCGGGGGCGGGGAGATACGCAGTATTTT
TRBJ2-7 TRBD1 19 many TRBV7-2 CASSLAITETGTGDYEQYF TGTGCCAGCAGCTTAGCGATAACCGAAACCGGGACAGGGGACTACGAGCAGTACTTC
TRBJ2-3 NA 15 many TRBV4-1 CASSHGTSRTDTQYF TGCGCCAGCAGCCATGGTACCAGCCGCACAGATACGCAGTATTTT
TRBJ1-5 NA 15 NA TRBV27 CASSLYQAANQPQHF TGTGCCAGCAGTTTGTACCAGGCCGCGAATCAGCCCCAGCATTTT
TRBJ2-7 NA 15 many TRBV5-1 CASSLASQGSYEQYF TGCGCCAGCAGCTTGGCCTCTCAGGGGTCCTACGAGCAGTACTTC
TRBJ1-1 NA 12 NA TRBV6-1 CASSAGVAVAFF TGTGCCAGCAGTGCGGGGGTGGCTGTAGCTTTCTTT
TRBJ1-1 NA 14 many TRBV20-1 CSAVPTYLNTEAFF TGCAGTGCGGTCCCGACCTATTTGAACACTGAAGCTTTCTTT
TRBJ2-3 NA 14 many TRBV30 CAWTPGLGTDTQYF TGTGCCTGGACGCCGGGACTCGGCACAGATACGCAGTATTTT
TRBJ2-3 TRBD2 15 many TRBV28 CASSALAGVVDTQYF TGTGCCAGCAGTGCGCTAGCGGGAGTAGTGGATACGCAGTATTTT
TRBJ2-6 NA 16 many TRBV2 CASSEGGRSGANVLTF TGTGCCAGCAGTGAGGGGGGACGCTCTGGGGCCAACGTCCTGACTTTC
TRBJ2-1 NA 16 NA TRBV4-3 CASSQDERTSYNEQFF TGCGCCAGCAGCCAAGATGAGCGGACATCCTACAATGAGCAGTTCTTC